Shown below are 32 T cell receptor beta chains from a single sample sequenced in a study of CD8+CD57+ T cells in acquired aplastic anemia. The TCR beta profiling, which covered VDJ combination and CDR3 sequence, was carried out using genomic DNA as the template. TCRdb itself ran the reads through MiXCR, one entry per CDR3 protein. The sample records about 240,000 distinct CDR3 sequences, around half being singletons. The patients chosen for sequencing had shown expansion of CD8+CD57+ cells (detected by flow cytometry). The sequencing sample was made of sorted CD4+, CD8+, or CD8+CD57+ T cells (not recorded which) from PBMCs. Receptors originate from a human donor with aplastic anemia.

This clonotype occurred many times. The chain links TRBV19 to TRBJ1-1; D uncertain. The CDR3 has 13 residues. Germline CDR1 LNHDA, CDR2 SQIVND (reference sequence). Trimming took off 6 bases at V and 0 bases at J, with 8 bases between the two ends. CDR3 region: CASSPSLNTEAFF. In nucleotides, the CDR3 is TGTGCCAGTAGCCCGTCTTTGAACACTGAAGCTTTCTTT.

This clonotype was counted at least ten times. This chain uses TRBV15 with TRBJ2-7, with D uncertain. CDR1 and CDR2 (germline): LNHNV, YYDKDF (reference sequence). Trimming left V 0 bases short and J 3 bases short, with 9 bases between. There are 14 residues in the CDR3. CDR3 coding DNA: TGTGCCACCAGCAGAGATCAGGCAGACTACGAGCAGTACTTC. Residues: CATSRDQADYEQYF.

V usage is TRBV20-1 and J usage is TRBJ1-6, with 8 nucleotides matching TRBD1. The junction had 10 bases not matched to a gene; V was cut back by 3 bases and J by 9 bases. The CDR3 covers 15 residues. Germline CDR1 DFQATT, CDR2 SNEGSKA (reference sequence). CDR3 in amino acids: CSASQGSGGPSPLHF. CDR3 sequence (DNA): TGCAGTGCTAGCCAAGGGTCAGGGGGCCCTTCACCCCTCCACTTT.

V usage is TRBV19 and J usage is TRBJ2-3; TRBD2 matches 11 bases. CDR3 length: 16 amino acids. Germline V gene sequence: CDR1 LNHDA, CDR2 SQIVND (reference sequence). J was trimmed by 2 bases and V by 2 bases; bases with no gene match: 3. CDR3 coding DNA: TGTGCCAGTAGTATAATAGCGGGGGGGCCCACAGATACGCAGTATTTT. Encoded protein: CASSIIAGGPTDTQYF. Filled out from reference TRBV19 and TRBJ2-3, the complete variable domain reads DGGITQSPKYLFRKEGQNVTLSCEQNLNHDAMYWYRQDPGQGLRLIYYSQIVNDFQKGDIAEGYSVSREKKESFPLTVTSAQKNPTAFYLCASSIIAGGPTDTQYFGPGTRLTVL.

Remarks on this clonotype: The germline gene is not matched at one end of the junction; a read error may be the cause. The rearrangement links TRBV9 to TRBJ2-3; D might be TRBD2 (6 bases). CDR3 length: 15 residues. Looked up from germline, CDR1 is SGDLS and CDR2 is YYNGEE. CDR3: CASGVYQEGTDTQYF. DNA of the CDR3: TGTGCCAGCGGCGTATACCAGGAGGGGACGGATACGCAGTATTTT. Combining the CDR3 with reference TRBV9 and TRBJ2-3 gives the whole variable domain DSGVTQTPKHLITATGQRVTLRCSPRSGDLSVYWYQQSLDQGLQFLIQYYNGEERAKGNILERFSAQQFPDLHSELNLSSLELGDSALYFCASGVYQEGTDTQYFGPGTRLTVL.

The sample holds many counts of this clonotype. The rearrangement links TRBV13 to TRBJ2-7; 10 bases are a match to TRBD1. The CDR3 is 15 amino acids. The germline gives CDR1 PRHDT, CDR2 FYEKMQ (reference sequence). V lost 3 bases and J lost 4; bases outside the gene matches: 6. The CDR3 DNA reads TGTGCCAGCAGCTTCAGCGGGACAGGGGTTTACGAGCAGTACTTC. It encodes CASSFSGTGVYEQYF.

This clonotype was recorded at least ten times. The chain recombines TRBV7-9 with TRBJ2-2; 7 positions agree with TRBD2. Germline CDR1 is SEHNR and CDR2 is FQNEAQ (reference sequence). This CDR3 is built from 15 residues. V dropped 6 bases and J dropped 5; count of bases not matched to a gene: 9. CDR3 sequence: CASRGGTEVTGELFF. For the CDR3, the DNA is TGTGCCAGCAGGGGGGGGACGGAGGTTACCGGGGAGCTGTTTTTT.

This clonotype was observed a handful of times. The rearrangement joins TRBV19 to TRBJ1-2, with 10 positions matching TRBD1. With V trimmed by 4 bases and J by 5 bases, 10 bases remained unmatched. Germline CDR1 is LNHDA and CDR2 is SQIVND (reference sequence). There are 16 residues in the CDR3. CDR3 region: CASSTSGTGVGYGYTF. In nucleotides, the CDR3 is TGTGCCAGTAGTACCTCCGGGACAGGGGTGGGGTATGGCTACACCTTC.

This CDR3 is CSVGGANTEAFF. DNA of the CDR3: TGCAGCGTTGGAGGGGCGAACACTGAAGCTTTCTTT. The gene calls are TRBV29-1 and TRBJ1-1, with D perhaps TRBD1 (5 bases). The germline CDR1 and CDR2 sequences are SQVTM and ANQGSEA. The CDR3 has 12 residues. V lost 4 bases and J 1 base, leaving 7 bases between the germline ends.

This clonotype was recorded at least ten times. The chain couples TRBV7-9 to TRBJ1-4, with TRBD1 matching 11 bases. The CDR3 length is 15 residues. Germline loops: CDR1 SEHNR, CDR2 FQNEAQ (reference sequence). Trimming took 5 bases from V and 11 from J; bases not matched to a gene: 10. The CDR3 coding sequence is TGTGCCAGCAGCCCACAACCGGGACAGGGGGGGAAACTGTTTTTT. It codes for CASSPQPGQGGKLFF.

This clonotype was seen at least ten times. V is TRBV11-2 and J is TRBJ2-7, with D hard to call. Germline V lookup: CDR1 SGHAT, CDR2 FQNNGV. CDR3 length: 15 residues. Trimming removed 3 bases at V and 3 bases at J, with 15 bases between. The CDR3 region is CASSFVSSGVYEQYF. The CDR3 DNA reads TGTGCCAGCAGCTTCGTTAGCTCTGGAGTCTACGAGCAGTACTTC.

The chain recombines TRBV15 with TRBJ1-6, with no clear D. CDR3 length equals 16 residues. Germline V gene lookup returns CDR1 LNHNV and CDR2 YYDKDF (reference sequence). The ends were cut back, 0 bases at V and 7 bases at J, with 13 bases in the middle. The CDR3 bases are TGTGCCACCAGCAGAGATTGGGGAACAGCAAATTCACCCCTCCACTTT. It codes for CATSRDWGTANSPLHF.

This clonotype has a count of ten or more. J is TRBJ1-2 and V is TRBV9; TRBD1 agrees at 7 bases. In germline, CDR1 is SGDLS, CDR2 YYNGEE. The CDR3 is 16 residues long. The junction had 14 bases not matched to a gene; V was cut back by 3 bases and J by 6 bases. The chain's CDR3 is CASSGERPDRENGYTF. The CDR3 DNA is TGTGCCAGCAGCGGCGAAAGACCCGACAGGGAAAATGGCTACACCTTC.

The chain carries TRBV20-1 and TRBJ2-7, with D possibly being TRBD1 (5 bases). CDR3 length: 8 amino acids. CDR1 and CDR2 from the germline V gene are DFQATT and SNEGSKA (reference sequence). The CDR3 region is CSASRGAV. The CDR3 DNA is TGCAGTGCTAGCCGTGGGGCAGTC.

This chain joins TRBV7-6 and TRBJ2-7; tentatively, D is TRBD1 or TRBD2 (5 bases each). Germline loops: CDR1 SGHVS, CDR2 FNYEAQ. The CDR3 covers 13 residues. The ends were cut back, 5 bases at V and 6 bases at J, with 14 bases in the middle. CDR3 in amino acids: CASSTRGEGEQYF. The CDR3 DNA reads as TGTGCCAGCAGCACCCGGGGCGAAGGCGAGCAGTACTTC.

Many counts were recorded for this clonotype. J is TRBJ2-1 and V is TRBV6-6, with 9 bases that match TRBD2. The ends lost 6 bases at V and 5 bases at J; junction bases unmatched: 8. CDR1 MNHNY and CDR2 SVGAGI come from the germline V gene (reference sequence). The CDR3 length is 15 residues. The CDR3 nucleotides are TGTGCCAGCAGGATCAAGCGGGGGGAAGACAATGAGCAGTTCTTC. This codes for CASRIKRGEDNEQFF.

The V and J genes are TRBV6-2 or TRBV6-3 and TRBJ1-4; no definite D call. V was pared by 0 bases and J by 4 bases, with 3 bases between. The CDR3 has 13 amino acids. The germline CDR1 and CDR2 sequences are MNHEY and SVGEGT. CDR3 loop: CASSYSGNEKLFF. The DNA of the CDR3 is TGTGCCAGCAGTTACTCTGGTAATGAAAAACTGTTTTTT.

This clonotype was observed a few times. This may come from a read error, since a much larger clone is one base off. The genes are TRBV20-1 and TRBJ2-7, with D perhaps being TRBD1 or TRBD2 (5 bases each). Per germline, CDR1 DFQATT and CDR2 SNEGSKA (reference sequence). V was cut by 0 bases and J by 2 bases, with 17 bases left in between. CDR3 size: 16 residues. The CDR3 protein is CSARDPRGFVAYEQYF. The DNA for the CDR3 is TGCAGTGCTAGAGATCCGAGGGGATTTGTCGCCTACGAGCAGTACTTC.

CDR3 nucleotides: TGTGCCAGCAGTGAAGGGGAAGGACAGGGTAACCACGAGCAGTACTTC. It translates to CASSEGEGQGNHEQYF. The chain joins TRBV6-4 to TRBJ2-7; 8 bases line up with TRBD1. The CDR3 has 16 amino acids. CDR1 and CDR2 from the germline V gene are MRHNA and SNTAGT. V lost 3 bases to trimming and J lost 5 bases; unmatched junction nucleotides: 12.

This clonotype was observed at least ten times. The chain couples TRBV30 to TRBJ1-2; D uncertain. CDR1 and CDR2 (germline): GTSNPN, SVGIG (reference sequence). There are 12 residues in the CDR3. Trimming cost V 2 bases and J 0 bases, with 4 bases left between them. CDR3 in DNA: TGTGCCTGGAGTTCCACTAACTATGGCTACACCTTC. Translating it yields CAWSSTNYGYTF. The full variable domain, its missing parts supplied by reference TRBV30 and TRBJ1-2, is SQTIHQWPATLVQPVGSPLSLECTVEGTSNPNLYWYRQAAGRGLQLLFYSVGIGQISSEVPQNLSASRPQDRQFILSSKKLLLSDSGFYLCAWSSTNYGYTFGSGTRLTVV.

A few counts support this clonotype. A read error may account for a junction end that differs from germline. The rearrangement uses TRBV7-9 and TRBJ1-2; the D is unclear. The germline CDR1 and CDR2 sequences are SEHNR and FQNEAQ (reference sequence). This CDR3 has 13 residues. The DNA of the CDR3 is TGTGCCAGCAGCGTAGCTGCCAACTATGGCTACACCTTC. This gives the protein CASSVAANYGYTF.

On this clonotype: A much larger clone differs from this one at a single base, so this may be a read error. The chain links TRBV7-9 to TRBJ1-1; TRBD1 matches 7 bases. The CDR3 is 16 residues long. Per germline, CDR1 SEHNR and CDR2 FQNEAQ (reference sequence). The CDR3 here is CASSLDETGMFAEAIF. As DNA, the CDR3 is TGTGCCAGCAGCTTAGACGAGACAGGGATGTTTGCTGAAGCTATCTTT.

This sequence joins TRBV7-8 and TRBJ2-1; D gene uncertain. CDR3 length equals 13 residues. Trimming cost V 0 bases and J 10 bases, with 10 bases left between them. Germline V gives CDR1 SGHVS, CDR2 FQNEAQ. For the CDR3, the DNA is TGTGCCAGCAGCTTAGCGAACACCGGGGAGCAGTTCTTC. Amino acids: CASSLANTGEQFF.

This clonotype was counted at least ten times. The V gene is TRBV9, the J gene TRBJ1-2; D is undetermined. Germline CDR1 is SGDLS and CDR2 is YYNGEE. V gave up 1 base and J gave up 8 bases, with 9 bases separating them. The CDR3 is made up of 12 amino acids. CDR3 residues: CASSVLGVGYTF. The CDR3 region has the DNA TGTGCCAGCAGCGTACTCGGGGTGGGCTACACCTTC. The full variable domain, with the rest looked up from reference TRBV9 and TRBJ1-2, is DSGVTQTPKHLITATGQRVTLRCSPRSGDLSVYWYQQSLDQGLQFLIQYYNGEERAKGNILERFSAQQFPDLHSELNLSSLELGDSALYFCASSVLGVGYTFGSGTRLTVV.

The rearrangement uses TRBV12-3 or TRBV12-4 and TRBJ1-2, with D possibly TRBD1 on 5 matching bases. CDR3 length equals 14 residues. The V gene lost 6 bases and the J gene lost 8 bases, with 19 bases spanning the gap. CDR3 region: CASRRSGDVGGYTF. CDR3 nucleotides: TGTGCCAGCAGACGATCCGGGGACGTCGGAGGCTACACCTTC.

The chain uses TRBV20-1 and TRBJ2-7; the match to TRBD2 covers 14 bases. The CDR3 length is 17 residues. Per the germline V gene, CDR1 is DFQATT and CDR2 is SNEGSKA (reference sequence). Losses at the gene ends were 0 bases for V and 0 bases for J; bases not matched to a gene: 4. The CDR3 nucleotides are TGCAGTGCTAGAGATATGGGACTAGCGGGGGACTCCTACGAGCAGTACTTC. Protein product: CSARDMGLAGDSYEQYF.

V is TRBV2 and J is TRBJ1-1, with a weak D call TRBD1 (6 bases). Trimming removed 4 bases at V and 4 bases at J, with 10 bases between. This CDR3 is built from 13 residues. Germline V gene sequence: CDR1 SNHLY, CDR2 FYNNEI. The CDR3 here is CASSGEGVTEAFF. DNA of the CDR3: TGTGCCAGCAGTGGGGAGGGGGTCACTGAAGCTTTCTTT.

J is TRBJ2-7 and V is TRBV5-1, with 12 bases that match TRBD2. Looked up from germline, CDR1 is SGHRS and CDR2 is YFSETQ. V was clipped by 2 bases and J by 6 bases; unmatched bases: 6. CDR3 length: 15 amino acids. The CDR3 loop reads CASSFQTSGGSEQYF. The CDR3 DNA reads as TGCGCCAGCAGCTTTCAGACTAGCGGGGGATCCGAGCAGTACTTC.

This chain connects TRBV7-9 to TRBJ1-2; D not certain. V dropped 1 base and J dropped 0 bases, with 15 bases sitting between them. Germline V gene data show CDR1 as SEHNR and CDR2 as FQNEAQ (reference sequence). CDR3 length: 17 residues. CDR3 sequence: CASSLGGIEIANYGYTF. The CDR3 DNA sequence: TGTGCCAGCAGCTTAGGAGGGATCGAGATAGCTAACTATGGCTACACCTTC.

This clonotype was observed many times. The V gene is TRBV20-1, the J gene TRBJ1-1; D is uncertain. This CDR3 spans 10 amino acids. Germline V gene data show CDR1 as DFQATT and CDR2 as SNEGSKA (reference sequence). The V end was cut by 7 bases, the J end by 1 base, with 4 bases between. CDR3 loop: CSVSNTEAFF. The CDR3 coding sequence is TGCAGTGTTTCGAACACTGAAGCTTTCTTT.

This clonotype occurred many times. This rearrangement joins TRBV5-1 to TRBJ2-2; 7 bases fit TRBD1. Trimming removed 0 bases from V and 5 bases from J; junction bases left unmatched: 7. This CDR3 is built from 16 residues. Germline V gene lookup returns CDR1 SGHRS and CDR2 YFSETQ. CDR3 region: CASSLGDRESTGELFF. CDR3 bases: TGCGCCAGCAGCTTGGGCGACAGGGAATCGACCGGGGAGCTGTTTTTT.

This chain connects TRBV6-5 to TRBJ1-6, with D perhaps matching TRBD1 (6 bases). Germline V CDR1 and CDR2: MNHEY, SVGAGI. V lost 2 bases to trimming and J lost 6 bases, with 11 bases between them. The CDR3 consists of 15 residues. CDR3 amino acids: CASSYADRFNSPLHF. CDR3 DNA: TGTGCCAGCAGTTACGCAGACAGGTTTAATTCACCCCTCCACTTT.